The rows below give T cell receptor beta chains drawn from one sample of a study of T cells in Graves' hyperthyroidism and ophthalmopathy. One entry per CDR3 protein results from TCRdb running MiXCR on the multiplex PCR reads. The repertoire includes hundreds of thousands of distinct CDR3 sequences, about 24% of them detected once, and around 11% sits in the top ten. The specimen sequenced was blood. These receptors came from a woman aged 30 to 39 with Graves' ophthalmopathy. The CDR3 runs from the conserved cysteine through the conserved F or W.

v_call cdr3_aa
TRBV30 CAWTGTGAGANVLTF
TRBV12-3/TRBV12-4 CASSLRQGVDEQYF
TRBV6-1 CASSEESLGYTF
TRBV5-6 CASSFWRGTNTEAFF
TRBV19 CASSIRGHQGEAFF
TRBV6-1 CASRKLPGHNPGELFF
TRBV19 CASSPGYMNTEAFF
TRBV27 CASSLGPGRGLGYTF
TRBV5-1 CASWDGQGVSGANVLTF
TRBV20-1 CSARPTGTGETQYF
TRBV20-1 CSAKDRGREQYF
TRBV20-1 CSAREGLTEAFF
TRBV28 CASSPPERMNQPQHF
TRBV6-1 CASSVYLGSDQETQYF
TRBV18 CASSPRQGETEAFF
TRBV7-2 CASSYQRGTEAFF
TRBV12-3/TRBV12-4 CASNDSGGQETQYF
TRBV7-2 CASSLGQASVAEAFF
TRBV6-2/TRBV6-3 CASRRQTPNTGELFF
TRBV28 CASSRLVQRETQYF
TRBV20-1 CSASPDNTEAFF
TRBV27 CASSPLGGGQPQHF
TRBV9 CASSGRDRDVNTEAFF
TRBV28 CASSLSSGSLRGTYEQYF
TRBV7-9 CASSVKGTEAFF
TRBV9 CASSVAETGANVLTF
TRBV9 CASSVVGGAGAQETQYF
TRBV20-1 CSASSGMEGGELFF
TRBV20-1 CSARGRGLSARYQETQYF
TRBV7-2 CASSTWGGWGETQYF
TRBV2 CASLSRVATGELFF
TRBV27 CASSLRDTYEQYF
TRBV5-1 CASSFPRVDTGELFF
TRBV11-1 CASSSNLAALQETQYF
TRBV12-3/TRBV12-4 CASSFGGANTEAFF
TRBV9 CASSVGVLGSTEAFF
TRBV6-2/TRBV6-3 CASSYSGYSNQPQHF
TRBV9 CASSSLKTSSYGYTF
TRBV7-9 CATWAASGYTF
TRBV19 CASSIVGGQGTEAFF
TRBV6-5 CSSSSYVRGSYEQYF
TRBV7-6 CASSSVQGSHGYTF
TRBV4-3 CASSHLRDSYGYTF
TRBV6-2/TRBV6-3 CASSYSGTAESEQYF
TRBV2 CASRLGNPETQYF
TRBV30 CAWSVRGAKNIQYF
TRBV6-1 CASRKGDNSYEQYF
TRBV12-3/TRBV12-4 CASSSSGKAGELFF
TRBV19 CASSPSAAEAFF
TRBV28 CASSSGGVNNYGYTF
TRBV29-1 CSVTQPSSYEQYF
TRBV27 CASSFSGLAVYEQYF
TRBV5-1 CSSSGSGGPYEQYF
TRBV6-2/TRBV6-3 CASSYAGANQETQYF
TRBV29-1 CSVMGTRSPGEQYF
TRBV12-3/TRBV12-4 CASSLGLGGSSTGELFF
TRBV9 CASSVALGSYEQYF
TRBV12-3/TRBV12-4 CASSPPLTDTQYF
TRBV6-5 CASSYSIMGGALYEQYF
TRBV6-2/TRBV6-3 CASSGLAGDRTQYF